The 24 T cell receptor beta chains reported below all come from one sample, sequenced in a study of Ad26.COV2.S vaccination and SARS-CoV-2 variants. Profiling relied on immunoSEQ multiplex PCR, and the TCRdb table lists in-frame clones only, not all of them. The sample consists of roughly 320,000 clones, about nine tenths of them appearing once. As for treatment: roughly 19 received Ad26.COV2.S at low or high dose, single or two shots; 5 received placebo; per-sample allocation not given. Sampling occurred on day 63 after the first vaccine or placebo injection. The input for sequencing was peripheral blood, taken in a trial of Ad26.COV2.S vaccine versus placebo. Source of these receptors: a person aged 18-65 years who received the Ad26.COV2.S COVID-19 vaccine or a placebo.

This CDR3 is CASSISLAGEPEQFF. The CDR3 bases are TGTGCCAGTAGTATAAGTCTAGCGGGGGAACCCGAGCAGTTCTTC. The gene calls are TRBV19 and TRBJ2-1; 10 bases map to TRBD2. J was trimmed by 10 bases and V by 2 bases; bases with no gene match: 8. The CDR3 covers 15 residues. In germline, CDR1 is LNHDA, CDR2 SQIVND (reference sequence).

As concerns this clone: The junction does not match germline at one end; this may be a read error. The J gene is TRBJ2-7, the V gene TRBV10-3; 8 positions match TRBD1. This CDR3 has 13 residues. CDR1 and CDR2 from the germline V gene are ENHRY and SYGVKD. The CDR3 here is CAISESDRGRPSF. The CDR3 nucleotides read TGTGCCATCAGTGAATCCGACAGGGGAAGGCCCTCCTTC.

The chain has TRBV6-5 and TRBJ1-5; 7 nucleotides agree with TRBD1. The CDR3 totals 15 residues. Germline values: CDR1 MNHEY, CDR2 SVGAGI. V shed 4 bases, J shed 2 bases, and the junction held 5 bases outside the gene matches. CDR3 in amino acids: CASSSRQGRNQPQHF. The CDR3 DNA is TGTGCCAGCAGTTCCCGACAGGGCCGCAATCAGCCCCAGCATTTT.

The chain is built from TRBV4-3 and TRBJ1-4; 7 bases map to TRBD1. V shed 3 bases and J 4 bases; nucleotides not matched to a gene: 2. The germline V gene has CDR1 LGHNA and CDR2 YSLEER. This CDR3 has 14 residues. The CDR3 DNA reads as TGCGCCAGCAGCCACCGGGACAGTAATGAAAAACTGTTTTTT. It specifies CASSHRDSNEKLFF.

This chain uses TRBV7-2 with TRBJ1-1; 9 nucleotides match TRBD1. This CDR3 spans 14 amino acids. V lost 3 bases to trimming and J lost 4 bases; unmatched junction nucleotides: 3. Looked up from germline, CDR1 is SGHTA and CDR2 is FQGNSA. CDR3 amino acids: CASSLTGGGTEAFF. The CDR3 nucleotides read TGTGCCAGCAGCTTGACAGGGGGAGGCACTGAAGCTTTCTTT.

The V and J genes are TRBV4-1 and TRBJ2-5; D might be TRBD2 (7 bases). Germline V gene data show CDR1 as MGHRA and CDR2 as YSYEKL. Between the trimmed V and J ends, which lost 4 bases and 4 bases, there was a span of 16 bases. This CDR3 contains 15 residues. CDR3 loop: CASSPTGGPPETQYF. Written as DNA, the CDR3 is TGCGCCAGCAGCCCTACGGGGGGCCCCCCAGAGACCCAGTACTTC.

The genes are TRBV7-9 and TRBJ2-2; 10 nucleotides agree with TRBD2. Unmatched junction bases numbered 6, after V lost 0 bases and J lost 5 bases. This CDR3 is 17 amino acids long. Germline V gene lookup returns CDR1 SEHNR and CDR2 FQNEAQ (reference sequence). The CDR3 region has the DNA TGTGCCAGCAGCTTAGCAGCGGGGGGGCTACAGACCGGGGAGCTGTTTTTT. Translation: CASSLAAGGLQTGELFF.

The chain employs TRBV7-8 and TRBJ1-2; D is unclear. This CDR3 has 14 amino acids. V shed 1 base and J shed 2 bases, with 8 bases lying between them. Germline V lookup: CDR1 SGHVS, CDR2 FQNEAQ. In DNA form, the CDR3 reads TGTGCCAGCAGCTTAGGTAGAGGAAACTATGGCTACACCTTC. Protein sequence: CASSLGRGNYGYTF. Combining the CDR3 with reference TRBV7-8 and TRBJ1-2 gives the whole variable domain GAGVSQSPRYKVAKRGQDVALRCDPISGHVSLFWYQQALGQGPEFLTYFQNEAQLDKSGLPSDRFFAERPEGSVSTLKIQRTQQEDSAVYLCASSLGRGNYGYTFGSGTRLTVV.

CDR3 DNA: TGCGCCAGCAGGGGAGGTGACAGGGGGAATTCACCCCTCCACTTT. The encoded protein is CASRGGDRGNSPLHF. J is TRBJ1-6 and V is TRBV5-1; TRBD1 agrees at 9 bases. CDR3 length: 15 amino acids. V was pared by 5 bases and J by 7 bases, with 7 bases of the junction left unmatched. Germline V lookup: CDR1 SGHRS, CDR2 YFSETQ.

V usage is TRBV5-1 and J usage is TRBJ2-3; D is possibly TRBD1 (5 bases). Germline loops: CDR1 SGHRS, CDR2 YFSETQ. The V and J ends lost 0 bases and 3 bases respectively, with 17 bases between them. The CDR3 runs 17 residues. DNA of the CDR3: TGCGCCAGCAGCTTGGCCTCCGCAGGACATTCAACAGATACGCAGTATTTT. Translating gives CASSLASAGHSTDTQYF.

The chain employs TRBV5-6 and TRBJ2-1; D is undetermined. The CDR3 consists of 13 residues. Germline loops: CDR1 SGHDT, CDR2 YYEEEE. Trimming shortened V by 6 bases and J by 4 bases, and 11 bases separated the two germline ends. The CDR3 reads CASTLLPYNEQFF. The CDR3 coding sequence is TGTGCCAGCACCCTCTTACCTTACAATGAGCAGTTCTTC.

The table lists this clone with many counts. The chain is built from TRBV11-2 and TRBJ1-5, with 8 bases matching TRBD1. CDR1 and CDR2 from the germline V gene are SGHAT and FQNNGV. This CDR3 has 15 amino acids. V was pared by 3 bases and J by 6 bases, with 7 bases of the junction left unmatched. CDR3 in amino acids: CASSFDRGGGQPQHF. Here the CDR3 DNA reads TGTGCCAGCAGCTTCGACAGGGGAGGAGGTCAGCCCCAGCATTTT.

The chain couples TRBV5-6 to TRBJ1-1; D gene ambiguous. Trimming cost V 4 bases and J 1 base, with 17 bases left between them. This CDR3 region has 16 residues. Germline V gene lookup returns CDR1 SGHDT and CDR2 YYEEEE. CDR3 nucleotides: TGTGCCAGCAGCACCCAACTAAACGTCGGGAACACTGAAGCTTTCTTT. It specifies CASSTQLNVGNTEAFF.

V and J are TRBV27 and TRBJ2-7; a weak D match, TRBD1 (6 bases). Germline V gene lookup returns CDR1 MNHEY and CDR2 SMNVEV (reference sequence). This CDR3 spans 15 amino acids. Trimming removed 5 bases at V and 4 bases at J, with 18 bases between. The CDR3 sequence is CASSAVGDTGYEQYF. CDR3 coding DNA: TGTGCCAGCAGTGCGGTGGGGGACACGGGTTACGAGCAGTACTTC.

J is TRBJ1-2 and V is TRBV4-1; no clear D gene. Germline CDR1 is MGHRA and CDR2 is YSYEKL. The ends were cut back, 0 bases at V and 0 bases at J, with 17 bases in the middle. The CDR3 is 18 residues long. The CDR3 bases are TGCGCCAGCAGCCAAGATGGCCTTCCCGGGCGCCCTAACTATGGCTACACCTTC. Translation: CASSQDGLPGRPNYGYTF.

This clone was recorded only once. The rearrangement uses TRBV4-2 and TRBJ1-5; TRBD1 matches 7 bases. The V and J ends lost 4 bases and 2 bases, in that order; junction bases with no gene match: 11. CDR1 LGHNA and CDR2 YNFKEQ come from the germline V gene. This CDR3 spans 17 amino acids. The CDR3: CASSLTQGGFGNQPQHF. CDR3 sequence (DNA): TGTGCCAGCAGCCTCACCCAGGGGGGCTTTGGCAATCAGCCCCAGCATTTT.

This CDR3 is CASSLRPYEQYF. DNA for the CDR3: TGCGCCAGCAGCTTGAGACCCTACGAGCAGTACTTC. The rearrangement links TRBV5-1 to TRBJ2-7, with D unresolved. The V end lost 1 base, the J end lost 2 bases, and 4 bases lay between the germline ends. The length of the CDR3 is 12 residues. Germline V gene data show CDR1 as SGHRS and CDR2 as YFSETQ.

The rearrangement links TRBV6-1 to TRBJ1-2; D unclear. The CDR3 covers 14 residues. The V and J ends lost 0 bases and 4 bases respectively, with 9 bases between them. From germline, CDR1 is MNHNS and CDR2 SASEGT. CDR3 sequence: CASSEAGGSYGYTF. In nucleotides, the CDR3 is TGTGCCAGCAGTGAAGCGGGCGGGAGCTATGGCTACACCTTC.

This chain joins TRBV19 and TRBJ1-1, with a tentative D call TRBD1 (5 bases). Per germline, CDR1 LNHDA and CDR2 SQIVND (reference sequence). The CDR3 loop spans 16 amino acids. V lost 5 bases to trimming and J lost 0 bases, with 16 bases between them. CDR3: CASSARRQLMNTEAFF. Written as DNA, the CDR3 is TGTGCCAGTAGTGCTCGGAGACAGCTCATGAACACTGAAGCTTTCTTT.

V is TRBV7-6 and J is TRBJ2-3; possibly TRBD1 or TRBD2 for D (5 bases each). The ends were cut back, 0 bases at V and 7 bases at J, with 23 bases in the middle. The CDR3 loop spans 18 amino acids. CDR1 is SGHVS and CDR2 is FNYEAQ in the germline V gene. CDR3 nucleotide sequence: TGTGCCAGCAGCTTAGCGGTTGATGGGGGATCACTCCCTAATACGCAGTATTTT. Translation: CASSLAVDGGSLPNTQYF.

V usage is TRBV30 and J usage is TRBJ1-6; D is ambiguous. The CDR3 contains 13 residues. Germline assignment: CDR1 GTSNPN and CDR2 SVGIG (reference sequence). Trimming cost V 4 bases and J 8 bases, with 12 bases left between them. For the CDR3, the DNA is TGTGCCTGGAATGGACCGGATTATTCACCCCTCCACTTT. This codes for CAWNGPDYSPLHF. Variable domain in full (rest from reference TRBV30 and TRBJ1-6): SQTIHQWPATLVQPVGSPLSLECTVEGTSNPNLYWYRQAAGRGLQLLFYSVGIGQISSEVPQNLSASRPQDRQFILSSKKLLLSDSGFYLCAWNGPDYSPLHFGNGTRLTVT.

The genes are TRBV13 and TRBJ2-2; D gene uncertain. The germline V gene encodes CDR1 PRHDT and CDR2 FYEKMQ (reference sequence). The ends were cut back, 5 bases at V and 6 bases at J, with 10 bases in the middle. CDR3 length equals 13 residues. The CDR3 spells CASSPNAAGELFF. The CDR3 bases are TGTGCCAGCAGCCCAAATGCGGCCGGGGAGCTGTTTTTT.

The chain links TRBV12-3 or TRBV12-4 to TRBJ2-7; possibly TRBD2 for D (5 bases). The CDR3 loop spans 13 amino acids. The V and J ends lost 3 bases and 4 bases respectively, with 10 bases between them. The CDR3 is CASSLAGMYEQYF. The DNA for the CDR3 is TGTGCCAGCAGTTTGGCCGGGATGTACGAGCAGTACTTC.

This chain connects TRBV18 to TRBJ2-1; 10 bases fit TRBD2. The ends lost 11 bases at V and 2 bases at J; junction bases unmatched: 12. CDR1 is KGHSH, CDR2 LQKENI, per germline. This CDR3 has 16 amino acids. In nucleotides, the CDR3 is TGTGCCGGCCAGAAAACCGGGACTAGCGCCTACAATGAGCAGTTCTTC. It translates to CAGQKTGTSAYNEQFF.